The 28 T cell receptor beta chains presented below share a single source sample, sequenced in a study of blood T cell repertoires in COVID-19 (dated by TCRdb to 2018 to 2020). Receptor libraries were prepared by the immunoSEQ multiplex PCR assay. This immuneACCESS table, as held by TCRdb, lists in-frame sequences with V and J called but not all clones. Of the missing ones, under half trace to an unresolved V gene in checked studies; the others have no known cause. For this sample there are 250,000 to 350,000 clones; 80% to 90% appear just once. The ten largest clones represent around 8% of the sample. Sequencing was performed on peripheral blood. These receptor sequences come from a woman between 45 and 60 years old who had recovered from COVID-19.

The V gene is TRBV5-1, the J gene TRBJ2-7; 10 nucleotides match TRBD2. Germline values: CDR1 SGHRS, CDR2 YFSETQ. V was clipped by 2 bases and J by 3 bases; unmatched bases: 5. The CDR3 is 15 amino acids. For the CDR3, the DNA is TGCGCCAGCAGCTTCTCCGGGACTAGCGACTACGAGCAGTACTTC. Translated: CASSFSGTSDYEQYF.

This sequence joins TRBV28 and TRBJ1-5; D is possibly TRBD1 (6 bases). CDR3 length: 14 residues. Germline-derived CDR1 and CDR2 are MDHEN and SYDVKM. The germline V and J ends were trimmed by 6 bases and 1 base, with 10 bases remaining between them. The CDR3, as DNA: TGTGCCAGCAGCCCTGGGGGCAGCAATCAGCCCCAGCATTTT. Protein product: CASSPGGSNQPQHF.

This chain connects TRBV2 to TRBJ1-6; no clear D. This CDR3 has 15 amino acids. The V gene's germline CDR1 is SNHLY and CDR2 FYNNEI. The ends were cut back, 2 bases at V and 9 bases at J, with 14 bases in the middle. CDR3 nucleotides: TGTGCCAGCAGTGAATTCCCTCGCGGGAGTTCACCCCTCCACTTT. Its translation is CASSEFPRGSSPLHF.

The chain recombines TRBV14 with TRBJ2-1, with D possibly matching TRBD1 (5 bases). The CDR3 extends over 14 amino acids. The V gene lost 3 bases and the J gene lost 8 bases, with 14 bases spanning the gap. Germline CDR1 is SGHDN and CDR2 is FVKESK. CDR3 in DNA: TGTGCCAGCAGCCAGCTCCAAGGGGCCTATGAGCAGTTCTTC. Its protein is CASSQLQGAYEQFF.

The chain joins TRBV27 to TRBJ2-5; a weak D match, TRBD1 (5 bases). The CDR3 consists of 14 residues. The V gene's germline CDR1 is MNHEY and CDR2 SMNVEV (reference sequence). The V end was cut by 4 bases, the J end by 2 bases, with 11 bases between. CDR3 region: CASSSRDSQETQYF. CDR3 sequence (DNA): TGTGCCAGCAGTTCCCGAGACAGTCAAGAGACCCAGTACTTC.

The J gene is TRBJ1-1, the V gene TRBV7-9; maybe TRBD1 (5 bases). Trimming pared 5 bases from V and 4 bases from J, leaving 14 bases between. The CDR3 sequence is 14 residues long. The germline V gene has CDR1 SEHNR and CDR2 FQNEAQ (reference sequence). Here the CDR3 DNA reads TGTGCCAGCAGCGGACAACGGCGGTCCACTGAAGCTTTCTTT. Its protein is CASSGQRRSTEAFF.

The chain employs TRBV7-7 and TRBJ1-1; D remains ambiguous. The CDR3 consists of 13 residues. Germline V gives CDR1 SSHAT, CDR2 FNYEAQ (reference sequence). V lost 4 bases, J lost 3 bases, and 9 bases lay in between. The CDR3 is CASSYTPDTEAFF. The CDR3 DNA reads TGTGCCAGCAGCTATACTCCGGACACTGAAGCTTTCTTT.

This chain's CDR3 is CASSLGDSYNEQFF. The DNA of the CDR3 is TGCGCCAGCAGCTTGGGTGATAGCTACAATGAGCAGTTCTTC. This chain joins TRBV5-1 and TRBJ2-1, with D unclear. The germline CDR1 and CDR2 sequences are SGHRS and YFSETQ. The CDR3 is 14 residues long. V was shortened by 0 bases and J by 3 bases, with 7 bases between the two germline ends.

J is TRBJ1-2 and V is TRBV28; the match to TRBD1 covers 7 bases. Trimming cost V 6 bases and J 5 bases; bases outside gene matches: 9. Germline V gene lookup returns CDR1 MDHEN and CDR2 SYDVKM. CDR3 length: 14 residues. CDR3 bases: TGTGCCAGCAGCCCTTCAGGGACAGCATATGGCTACACCTTC. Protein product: CASSPSGTAYGYTF.

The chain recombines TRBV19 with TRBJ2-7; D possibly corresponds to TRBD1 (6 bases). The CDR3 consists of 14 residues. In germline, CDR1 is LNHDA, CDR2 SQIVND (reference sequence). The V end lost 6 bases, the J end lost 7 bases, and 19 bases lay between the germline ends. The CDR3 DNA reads TGTGCCAGTAGGAGTCCCTGGACAGAAGGGGAGCAGTACTTC. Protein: CASRSPWTEGEQYF.

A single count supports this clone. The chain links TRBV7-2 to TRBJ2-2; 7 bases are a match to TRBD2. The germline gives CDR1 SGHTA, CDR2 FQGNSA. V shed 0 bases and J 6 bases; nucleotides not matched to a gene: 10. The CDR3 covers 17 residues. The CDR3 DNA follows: TGTGCCAGCAGCTTAGCGCGGGCTAGCGGTAGCCCCGGGGAGCTGTTTTTT. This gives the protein CASSLARASGSPGELFF.

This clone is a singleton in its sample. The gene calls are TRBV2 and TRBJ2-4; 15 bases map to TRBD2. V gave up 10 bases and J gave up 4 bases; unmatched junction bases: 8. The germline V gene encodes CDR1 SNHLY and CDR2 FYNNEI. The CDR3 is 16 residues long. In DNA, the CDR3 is TGTGCCATCGCGGGACTAGCGGGAGGTCAGAAAAACATTCAGTACTTC. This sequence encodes CAIAGLAGGQKNIQYF.

Written as DNA, the CDR3 is TGTGCCAGCAGCGATGGAGGGAGGGCCTACGAGCAGTACTTC. This codes for CASSDGGRAYEQYF. The chain is built from TRBV7-6 and TRBJ2-7; 7 bases line up with TRBD2. V was pared by 5 bases and J by 2 bases, with 6 bases of the junction left unmatched. CDR1 SGHVS and CDR2 FNYEAQ come from the germline V gene. The CDR3 covers 14 residues.

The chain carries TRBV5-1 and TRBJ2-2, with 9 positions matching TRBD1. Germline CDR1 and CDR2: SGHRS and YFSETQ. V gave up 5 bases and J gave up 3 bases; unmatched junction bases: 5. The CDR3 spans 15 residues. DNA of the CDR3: TGCGCCAGCAGGTTTACAGGGGGCGACACCGGGGAGCTGTTTTTT. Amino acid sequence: CASRFTGGDTGELFF.

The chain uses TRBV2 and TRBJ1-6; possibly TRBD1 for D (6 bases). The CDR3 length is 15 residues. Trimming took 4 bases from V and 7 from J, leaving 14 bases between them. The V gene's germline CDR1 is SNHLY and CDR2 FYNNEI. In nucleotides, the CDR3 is TGTGCCAGCAGTGCTTACGGGGGGCTGAATTCACCCCTCCACTTT. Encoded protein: CASSAYGGLNSPLHF.

Written as DNA, the CDR3 is TGTGCCAGCAGTGCAGATAGCAATCAGCCCCAGCATTTT. It codes for CASSADSNQPQHF. The chain couples TRBV6-4 to TRBJ1-5; unclear D gene. The CDR3 loop spans 13 amino acids. Trimming took 4 bases from V and 0 from J, leaving 4 bases between them. Germline CDR1 is MRHNA and CDR2 is SNTAGT.

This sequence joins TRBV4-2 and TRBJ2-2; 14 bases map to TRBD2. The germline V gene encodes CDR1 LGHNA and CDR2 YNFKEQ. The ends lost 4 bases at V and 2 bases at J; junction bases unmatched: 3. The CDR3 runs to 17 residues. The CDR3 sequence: CASSLGLAGGNTGELFF. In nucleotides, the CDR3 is TGTGCCAGCAGCCTCGGACTAGCGGGGGGAAACACCGGGGAGCTGTTTTTT.

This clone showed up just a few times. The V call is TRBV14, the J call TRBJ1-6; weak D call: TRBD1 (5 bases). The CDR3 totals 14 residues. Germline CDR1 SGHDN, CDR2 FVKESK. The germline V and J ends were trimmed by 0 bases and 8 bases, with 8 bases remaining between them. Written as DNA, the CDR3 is TGTGCCAGCAGCCAAGATTGGGGCCATTCACCCCTCCACTTT. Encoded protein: CASSQDWGHSPLHF.

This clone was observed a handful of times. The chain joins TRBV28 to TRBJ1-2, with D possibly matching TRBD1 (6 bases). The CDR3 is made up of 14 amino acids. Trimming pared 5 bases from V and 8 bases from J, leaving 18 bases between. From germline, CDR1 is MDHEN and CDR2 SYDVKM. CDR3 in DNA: TGTGCCAGCAGTCTTCTAGCCACAGGGTCGGGCTACACCTTC. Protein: CASSLLATGSGYTF.

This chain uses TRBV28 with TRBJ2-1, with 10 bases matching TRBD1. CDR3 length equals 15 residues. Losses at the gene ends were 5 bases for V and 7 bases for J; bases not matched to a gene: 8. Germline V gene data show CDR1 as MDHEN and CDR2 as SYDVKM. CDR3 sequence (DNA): TGTGCCAGCAGTGGACCGGGACAGGGGTGGAATGAGCAGTTCTTC. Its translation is CASSGPGQGWNEQFF.

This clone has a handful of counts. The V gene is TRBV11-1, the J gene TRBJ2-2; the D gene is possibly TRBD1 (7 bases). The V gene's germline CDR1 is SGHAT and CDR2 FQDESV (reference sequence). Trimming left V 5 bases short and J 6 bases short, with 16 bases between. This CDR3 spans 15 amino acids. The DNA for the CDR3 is TGTGCCAGCAGCGCAGGGGGGCGCGGAGCCGGGGAGCTGTTTTTT. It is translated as CASSAGGRGAGELFF.

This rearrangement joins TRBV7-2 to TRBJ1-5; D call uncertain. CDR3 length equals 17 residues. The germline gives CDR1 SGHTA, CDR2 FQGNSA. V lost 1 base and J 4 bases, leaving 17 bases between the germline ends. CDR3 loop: CASSLDGVSAANQPQHF. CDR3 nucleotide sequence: TGTGCCAGCAGCTTAGACGGCGTCAGCGCGGCAAATCAGCCCCAGCATTTT.

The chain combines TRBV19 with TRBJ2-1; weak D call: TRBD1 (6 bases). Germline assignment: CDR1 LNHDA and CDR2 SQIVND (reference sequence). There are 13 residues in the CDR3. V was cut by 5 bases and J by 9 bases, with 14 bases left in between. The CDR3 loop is CASSERQVGEQFF. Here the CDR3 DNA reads TGTGCCAGTAGTGAGAGACAGGTCGGTGAGCAGTTCTTC. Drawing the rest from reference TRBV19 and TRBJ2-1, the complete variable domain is DGGITQSPKYLFRKEGQNVTLSCEQNLNHDAMYWYRQDPGQGLRLIYYSQIVNDFQKGDIAEGYSVSREKKESFPLTVTSAQKNPTAFYLCASSERQVGEQFFGPGTRLTVL.

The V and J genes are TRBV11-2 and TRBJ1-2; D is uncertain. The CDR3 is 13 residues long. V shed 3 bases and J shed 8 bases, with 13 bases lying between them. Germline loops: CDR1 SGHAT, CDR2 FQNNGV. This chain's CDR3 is CASSLSRGLGYTF. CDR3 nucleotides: TGTGCCAGCAGCTTGTCACGAGGGTTAGGCTACACCTTC.

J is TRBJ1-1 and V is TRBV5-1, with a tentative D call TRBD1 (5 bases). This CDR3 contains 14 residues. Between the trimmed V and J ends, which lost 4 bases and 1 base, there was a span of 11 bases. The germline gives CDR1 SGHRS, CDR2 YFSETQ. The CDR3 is CASSRTGQNTEAFF. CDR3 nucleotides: TGCGCCAGCAGCCGGACCGGACAGAACACTGAAGCTTTCTTT. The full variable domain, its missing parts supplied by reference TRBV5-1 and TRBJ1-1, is KAGVTQTPRYLIKTRGQQVTLSCSPISGHRSVSWYQQTPGQGLQFLFEYFSETQRNKGNFPGRFSGRQFSNSRSEMNVSTLELGDSALYLCASSRTGQNTEAFFGQGTRLTVV.

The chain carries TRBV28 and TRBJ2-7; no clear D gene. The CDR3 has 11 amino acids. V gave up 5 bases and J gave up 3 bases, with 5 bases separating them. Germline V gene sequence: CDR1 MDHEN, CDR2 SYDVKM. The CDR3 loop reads CASSEVYEQYF. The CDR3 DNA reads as TGTGCCAGCAGTGAGGTCTACGAGCAGTACTTC.

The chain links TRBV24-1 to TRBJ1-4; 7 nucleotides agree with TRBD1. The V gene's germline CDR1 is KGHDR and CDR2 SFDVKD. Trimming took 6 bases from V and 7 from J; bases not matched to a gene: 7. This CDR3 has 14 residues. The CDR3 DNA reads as TGTGCCACCAGTAAAGGGGGCGATGCTGAAAAACTGTTTTTT. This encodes CATSKGGDAEKLFF.

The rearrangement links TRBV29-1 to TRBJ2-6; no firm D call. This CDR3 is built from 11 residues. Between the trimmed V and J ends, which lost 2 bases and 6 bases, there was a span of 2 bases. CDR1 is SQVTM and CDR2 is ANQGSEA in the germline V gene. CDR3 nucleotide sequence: TGCAGCGTTGAACAGGCCAACGTCCTGACTTTC. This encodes CSVEQANVLTF.